Shown below are 15 T cell receptor beta chains from a single sample sequenced in a study of molecular identifiers for immune sequencing clone quantification. Using its own MiXCR run on the PCR reads, TCRdb lists one record per CDR3 protein. The sample lists 65,000 to 70,000 distinct CDR3 sequences, approximately 18% seen once, with 1.5% in the top ten. The sequenced material came from naive CD8+ T cells from blood, with Jurkat cell RNA spiked in. Subset noted: FACS-sorted CD8+CD4-CCR7+CD45RA+ naive T cells. These receptors were collected from a human donor in good health. Some libraries in this study had Jurkat cell RNA spiked in.

Turning to this clonotype: The DNA is left out, because the CDR3 cannot be placed on it with certainty; the CDR3 is given as TCRdb lists it. The chain joins TRBV21-1 to TRBJ1-2; TRBD1 is the table's D call, not checked against the DNA. TRBV21-1 is labeled a pseudogene. The CDR3 sequence runs 15 residues, both termini included. This chain's CDR3 is CASSKVGQGACGYTF.

This clonotype was recorded a few times. This rearrangement joins TRBV7-6 to TRBJ1-1, with a tentative D call TRBD1 (5 bases). The germline gives CDR1 SGHVS, CDR2 FNYEAQ. Trimming left V 4 bases short and J 2 bases short, with 11 bases between. There are 14 residues in the CDR3. CDR3 DNA: TGTGCCAGCAGCTCGACAGACAGAAACACTGAAGCTTTCTTT. This sequence encodes CASSSTDRNTEAFF.

This clonotype was counted ten times or more. The chain joins TRBV24-1 to TRBJ2-1, with TRBD1 matching 8 bases. CDR1 and CDR2 from the germline V gene are KGHDR and SFDVKD. V lost 0 bases and J lost 9; bases outside the gene matches: 6. This CDR3 comprises 15 residues. As DNA, the CDR3 is TGTGCCACCAGTGATTTGAGCAGGGGGCTCTCTGAGCAGTTCTTC. It yields the protein CATSDLSRGLSEQFF.

Comment on this clonotype: A much larger clone lies one base from this, so it may be a read error. CDR3: CASSSVGLAGYEQYF. CDR3 coding DNA: TGTGCCAGCAGCTCGGTGGGACTAGCTGGATACGAGCAGTACTTC. The chain uses TRBV5-4 and TRBJ2-7; 9 bases line up with TRBD2. CDR3 size: 15 residues. V shed 3 bases and J 4 bases; nucleotides not matched to a gene: 8. The V gene's germline CDR1 is SGHNT and CDR2 YYREEE (reference sequence). Combining the CDR3 with reference TRBV5-4 and TRBJ2-7 gives the whole variable domain ETGVTQSPTHLIKTRGQQVTLRCSSQSGHNTVSWYQQALGQGPQFIFQYYREEENGRGNFPPRFSGLQFPNYSSELNVNALELDDSALYLCASSSVGLAGYEQYFGPGTRLTVT.

This clonotype was recorded many times. This chain connects TRBV3-1 to TRBJ2-1, with TRBD1 identical over 8 bases. Germline V gives CDR1 LGHDT, CDR2 YNNKEL (reference sequence). The V and J ends lost 0 bases and 12 bases, in that order; junction bases with no gene match: 13. The CDR3 is 16 residues long. CDR3 region: CASSQEGGTGGVRQFF. CDR3 DNA sequence: TGTGCCAGCAGCCAAGAGGGAGGAACAGGGGGAGTTCGGCAGTTCTTC.

This clonotype has at least ten counts. This chain connects TRBV3-1 to TRBJ1-1, with D maybe TRBD1 (5 bases). Germline V CDR1 and CDR2: LGHDT, YNNKEL (reference sequence). V lost 5 bases, J lost 5 bases, and 24 bases lay in between. The CDR3 has 17 amino acids. In DNA form, the CDR3 reads TGTGCCAGCAGCGACTTAACCCTTGAGCGGGGCTGGACTGAAGCTTTCTTT. The encoded protein is CASSDLTLERGWTEAFF.

This clonotype was detected ten times or more. The chain links TRBV30 to TRBJ2-1; 10 bases are a match to TRBD1. CDR3 length: 14 amino acids. Germline values: CDR1 GTSNPN, CDR2 SVGIG (reference sequence). Trimming cost V 4 bases and J 4 bases; bases outside gene matches: 4. The CDR3 loop reads CAWTPGQGYNEQFF. The CDR3, as DNA: TGTGCCTGGACTCCGGGACAGGGGTACAATGAGCAGTTCTTC. The variable domain in full, with the rest retrieved from reference TRBV30 and TRBJ2-1, is SQTIHQWPATLVQPVGSPLSLECTVEGTSNPNLYWYRQAAGRGLQLLFYSVGIGQISSEVPQNLSASRPQDRQFILSSKKLLLSDSGFYLCAWTPGQGYNEQFFGPGTRLTVL.

This clonotype came up many times. This chain uses TRBV20-1 with TRBJ2-3, with a weak D call TRBD2 (6 bases). CDR3 length: 18 amino acids. The germline V gene has CDR1 DFQATT and CDR2 SNEGSKA (reference sequence). V was cut by 5 bases and J by 1 base, with 25 bases left in between. The CDR3 here is CSARPQWLEGVRTDTQYF. The DNA of the CDR3 is TGCAGTGCTCGACCCCAATGGCTGGAGGGAGTGCGCACAGATACGCAGTATTTT.

This clonotype occurred many times. J is TRBJ2-5 and V is TRBV7-8, with a possible D match to TRBD2 (6 bases). CDR3 length equals 14 residues. V lost 7 bases, J lost 4 bases, and 16 bases lay in between. Looked up from germline, CDR1 is SGHVS and CDR2 is FQNEAQ. The DNA of the CDR3 is TGTGCCAGCATCCGGGACTCTTACGGAGAGACCCAGTACTTC. Protein sequence: CASIRDSYGETQYF. Combining the CDR3 with reference TRBV7-8 and TRBJ2-5 gives the whole variable domain GAGVSQSPRYKVAKRGQDVALRCDPISGHVSLFWYQQALGQGPEFLTYFQNEAQLDKSGLPSDRFFAERPEGSVSTLKIQRTQQEDSAVYLCASIRDSYGETQYFGPGTRLLVL.

Worth noting for this clonotype: A much larger clone differs by one base, so this may be a read error. The gene calls are TRBV7-6 and TRBJ2-7; the match to TRBD1 covers 8 bases. This CDR3 has 15 residues. Germline V gene data show CDR1 as SGHVS and CDR2 as FNYEAQ. V dropped 5 bases and J dropped 3; count of bases not matched to a gene: 9. The CDR3 nucleotides are TGTGCCAGCAGCCTCGAGGCAGGGGGCCTCTACGAGCAGTACTTC. Translation: CASSLEAGGLYEQYF. The variable domain in full, completed from reference TRBV7-6 and TRBJ2-7, reads GAGVSQSPRYKVTKRGQDVALRCDPISGHVSLYWYRQALGQGPEFLTYFNYEAQQDKSGLPNDRFSAERPEGSISTLTIQRTEQRDSAMYRCASSLEAGGLYEQYFGPGTRLTVT.

This clonotype appeared many times. The rearrangement uses TRBV29-1 and TRBJ2-7, with D perhaps TRBD2 (6 bases). Trimming removed 0 bases at V and 3 bases at J, with 12 bases between. The CDR3 length is 14 residues. Germline V lookup: CDR1 SQVTM, CDR2 ANQGSEA. The DNA of the CDR3 is TGCAGCGTTGAAGAAGCCTCGGAGGGCTACGAGCAGTACTTC. Protein sequence: CSVEEASEGYEQYF.

With regard to this clonotype: A much larger clone sits a single nucleotide away, making a read error possible. The chain recombines TRBV6-5 with TRBJ2-7; no firm D call. This CDR3 contains 13 residues. Germline CDR1 and CDR2: MNHEY and SVGAGI. V lost 4 bases and J 3 bases, leaving 10 bases between the germline ends. The CDR3: CASSCSTGYEQYF. CDR3 sequence (DNA): TGTGCCAGCAGTTGCTCTACGGGCTACGAGCAGTACTTC.

This clonotype was observed a few times. The chain carries TRBV27 and TRBJ2-7; 8 positions agree with TRBD2. The ends lost 1 base at V and 6 bases at J; junction bases unmatched: 5. The germline V gene encodes CDR1 MNHEY and CDR2 SMNVEV (reference sequence). The CDR3 runs 14 residues. In nucleotides, the CDR3 is TGTGCCAGCAGTTTATTGCGGGAGGCTGGCGAGCAGTACTTC. Translation gives CASSLLREAGEQYF.

This clonotype was recorded many times. This chain connects TRBV7-9 to TRBJ2-7; the match to TRBD1 covers 7 bases. CDR1 and CDR2 from the germline V gene are SEHNR and FQNEAQ (reference sequence). With V trimmed by 4 bases and J by 2 bases, 11 bases remained unmatched. CDR3 length: 16 amino acids. The chain's CDR3 is CASSWRGTGTAYEQYF. The CDR3 DNA reads TGTGCCAGCAGCTGGAGAGGAACCGGGACAGCCTACGAGCAGTACTTC.

This sequence joins TRBV27 and TRBJ2-7; D tentatively fits TRBD1 or TRBD2 (5 bases each). V was trimmed by 0 bases and J by 5 bases, leaving 11 bases between them. Germline V gives CDR1 MNHEY, CDR2 SMNVEV (reference sequence). The CDR3 runs to 14 residues. The CDR3 here is CASSLSTGTHEQYF. CDR3 nucleotide sequence: TGTGCCAGCAGTTTATCGACGGGGACCCACGAGCAGTACTTC.